This TCR beta chain was sequenced in a study of blood T cells in healthy people across ages. Turning to the study itself: The capture of about one barcoded beta molecule per two T cells was achieved by template switching. Study-level points and caveats: Using unsorted PBMCs precluded a conclusive naive versus antigen-experienced comparison.

Total RNA was extracted at no less than 5.5 micrograms per sample. This clonotype was seen only a few times. Its antigen is undetermined. Next came a second PCR, run for about 6 to 12 cycles, which used a sample-barcoded 5' primer along with a J-beta primer mix. One entry per CDR3 protein results from TCRdb running MiXCR on the 5' RACE reads. The data show approximately 1.5 million distinct CDR3 sequences, around 35% seen once. This CDR3 spans 16 amino acids. The V end lost 4 bases, the J end lost 2 bases, and 18 bases lay between the germline ends. Germline CDR1 is MNHEY and CDR2 is SMNVEV (reference sequence).

Material: blood. The TCR sequence derives from a woman between 25 and 40 years old in good health. This chain links TRBV27 with TRBJ2-7, with D perhaps matching TRBD1 (6 bases). The CDR3: CASSWGSGTLTYEQYF. In nucleotides, the CDR3 is TGTGCCAGCAGTTGGGGGTCGGGGACACTAACCTACGAGCAGTACTTC.